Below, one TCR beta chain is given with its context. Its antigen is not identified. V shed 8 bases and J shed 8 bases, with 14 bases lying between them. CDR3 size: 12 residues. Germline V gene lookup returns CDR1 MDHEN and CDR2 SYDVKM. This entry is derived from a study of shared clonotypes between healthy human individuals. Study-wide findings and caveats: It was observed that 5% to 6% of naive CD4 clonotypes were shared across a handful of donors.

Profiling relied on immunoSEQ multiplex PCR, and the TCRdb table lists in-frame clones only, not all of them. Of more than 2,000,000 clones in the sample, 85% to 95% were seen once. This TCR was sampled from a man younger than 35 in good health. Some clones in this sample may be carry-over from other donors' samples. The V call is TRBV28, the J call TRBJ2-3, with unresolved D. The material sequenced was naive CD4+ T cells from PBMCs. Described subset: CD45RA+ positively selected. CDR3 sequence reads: CASSLSFGTQYF. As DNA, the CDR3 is TGTGCCAGCTCCCTTAGTTTTGGTACGCAGTATTTT.